The T cell receptor (beta chain) described here comes from a study of blood T cells in healthy people across ages. Study-wide points: More naive CD4+ cells and higher diversity marked long-lived donors relative to aged donors.

Through a sample-barcoded 5' primer and a J-beta primer mix, a second PCR was run for 7 to 11 cycles. TCRdb re-called the 5' RACE reads through MiXCR, storing one row per CDR3 protein. Here the sample spans about a million distinct CDR3 sequences, roughly half being singletons. There are 14 residues in the CDR3. V lost 4 bases and J lost 5, with 13 bases in between. Germline V gene lookup returns CDR1 SNHLY and CDR2 FYNNEI. This clonotype came up a few times. As yet, its antigen is unknown. Isolation recovered at least 6 million PBMCs from every sample. Each sample yielded at least 6 micrograms of PBMC total RNA.

The chain couples TRBV2 to TRBJ2-3, with TRBD2 as a possible D gene (5 bases). The receptor's source is a woman aged 60-70 years in good health. Sequencing was performed on blood. CDR3 nucleotide sequence: TGTGCCAGCAGTGTCGGAGGAGGAGTAGATACGCAGTATTTT. It translates to CASSVGGGVDTQYF.